These 30 T cell receptor beta chains came from one sample sequenced in a study of cytomegalovirus exposure and HLA in healthy donors. TCRdb's table, derived via immunoSEQ multiplex PCR, lists solely in-frame clones and lacks some. The sample lists 150,000 to 200,000 clones, 85% seen once, with 15% to 20% in the top ten. Sequences were obtained from PBMCs. These receptors all stem from a man aged 18 to 29 in good health and CMV-seropositive.

This clone came up once. The chain uses TRBV7-9 and TRBJ2-2; 11 positions match TRBD1. J was trimmed by 4 bases and V by 4 bases; bases with no gene match: 2. The germline V gene encodes CDR1 SEHNR and CDR2 FQNEAQ (reference sequence). There are 15 residues in the CDR3. The CDR3 loop reads CASSSGTGGTGELFF. The CDR3 region has the DNA TGTGCCAGCAGCTCCGGGACAGGGGGCACCGGGGAGCTGTTTTTT.

J is TRBJ2-5 and V is TRBV29-1; 7 nucleotides align to TRBD1. The J call may be in error: the DNA end matches TRBJ2-7 better. The germline V gene encodes CDR1 SQVTM and CDR2 ANQGSEA. This CDR3 comprises 12 residues. The CDR3 DNA reads as TGCAGCGTTTCGGGACAGAGCTACGAGCAGTACTTC. Translated: CSVSGQSYEQYF.

This chain joins TRBV6-5 and TRBJ2-3; weak D call: TRBD1 (6 bases). This CDR3 is 15 amino acids long. Germline V lookup: CDR1 MNHEY, CDR2 SVGAGI. The V end lost 3 bases, the J end lost 6 bases, and 16 bases lay between the germline ends. The CDR3 is CASSYGLYRADTQYF. The CDR3 nucleotides are TGTGCCAGCAGTTATGGCCTTTACAGGGCTGATACGCAGTATTTT.

J is TRBJ2-2 and V is TRBV2; D unresolved. This CDR3 contains 14 residues. The V end lost 7 bases, the J end lost 3 bases, and 12 bases lay between the germline ends. Germline V CDR1 and CDR2: SNHLY, FYNNEI. The CDR3 DNA reads as TGTGCCAGCAAATCAAGCGCTCACACCGGGGAGCTGTTTTTT. Translated, it gives CASKSSAHTGELFF.

CDR3 in amino acids: CASSWTGSGYTF. The CDR3 nucleotides are TGTGCCAGCAGCTGGACAGGGAGTGGCTACACCTTC. The chain couples TRBV5-6 to TRBJ1-2; the match to TRBD1 covers 8 bases. V lost 3 bases, J lost 7 bases, and 2 bases stayed unmatched. Germline V gene lookup returns CDR1 SGHDT and CDR2 YYEEEE. This CDR3 is built from 12 residues. The variable domain in full, completed from reference TRBV5-6 and TRBJ1-2, reads DAGVTQSPTHLIKTRGQQVTLRCSPKSGHDTVSWYQQALGQGPQFIFQYYEEEERQRGNFPDRFSGHQFPNYSSELNVNALLLGDSALYLCASSWTGSGYTFGSGTRLTVV.

The rearrangement links TRBV9 to TRBJ2-2; 9 nucleotides align to TRBD1. The germline V gene encodes CDR1 SGDLS and CDR2 YYNGEE. V lost 7 bases and J lost 2; bases outside the gene matches: 6. The CDR3 is 15 amino acids. CDR3: CASGMGQGNTGELFF. Here the CDR3 DNA reads TGTGCCAGCGGAATGGGACAGGGAAACACCGGGGAGCTGTTTTTT.

The chain joins TRBV7-9 to TRBJ2-5; TRBD2 matches at 7 bases. Germline V gives CDR1 SEHNR, CDR2 FQNEAQ (reference sequence). The trim removed 3 bases at V and 5 bases at J, leaving 9 bases unmatched. The CDR3 covers 15 residues. For the CDR3, the DNA is TGTGCCAGCAGCTTGGGACCAGCGGGGACGGAGACCCAGTACTTC. Translation: CASSLGPAGTETQYF.

V is TRBV19 and J is TRBJ1-2; 7 bases are shared with TRBD1. Trimming at V came to 3 bases and at J to 8 bases, leaving 6 bases not matched to a gene. Germline values: CDR1 LNHDA, CDR2 SQIVND (reference sequence). The CDR3 is 13 residues long. The CDR3 loop is CASSIGRGDGYTF. CDR3 DNA sequence: TGTGCCAGTAGTATCGGCAGGGGGGACGGCTACACCTTC.

This clone appeared a single time. The chain combines TRBV7-8 with TRBJ2-1, with 10 positions matching TRBD2. This CDR3 region has 16 residues. Germline V gene lookup returns CDR1 SGHVS and CDR2 FQNEAQ. V shed 3 bases, J shed 5 bases, and the junction held 7 bases outside the gene matches. CDR3 DNA sequence: TGTGCCAGCAGCTTTAATATAGCGGGGGGTGACAATGAGCAGTTCTTC. Translated, it gives CASSFNIAGGDNEQFF.

This clone showed up just once. V gene TRBV6-6 combines with J gene TRBJ2-7; possible D gene TRBD1, 5 bases. The V gene lost 2 bases and the J gene lost 6 bases, with 11 bases spanning the gap. CDR3 length: 13 amino acids. CDR1 and CDR2 (germline): MNHNY, SVGAGI (reference sequence). The CDR3 region is CASSYPDTLEQYF. In DNA, the CDR3 is TGTGCCAGCAGTTACCCGGACACCCTCGAGCAGTACTTC.

The chain carries TRBV11-2 and TRBJ2-1; D perhaps matches TRBD1 (8 bases). CDR1 is SGHAT, CDR2 FQNNGV, per germline. V was clipped by 1 base and J by 7 bases, with 17 bases between them. The CDR3 is made up of 16 amino acids. The CDR3 loop reads CASSLVGNRGGNEQFF. CDR3 in DNA: TGTGCCAGCAGCTTAGTAGGCAACAGGGGGGGGAATGAGCAGTTCTTC.

The chain uses TRBV5-1 and TRBJ2-1, with TRBD1 matching over 7 bases. CDR3 length: 15 amino acids. CDR1 is SGHRS and CDR2 is YFSETQ in the germline V gene. With V trimmed by 3 bases and J by 2 bases, 5 bases remained unmatched. Here the CDR3 reads CASSSGTEPYNEQFF. In DNA, the CDR3 is TGCGCCAGCAGCTCCGGGACAGAACCCTACAATGAGCAGTTCTTC.

The chain carries TRBV6-5 and TRBJ1-4; no firm D call. This CDR3 spans 13 amino acids. V lost 8 bases to trimming and J lost 0 bases, with 7 bases between them. Looked up from germline, CDR1 is MNHEY and CDR2 is SVGAGI. The CDR3 bases are TGTGCCAGCGCAACATCAACTAATGAAAAACTGTTTTTT. This sequence encodes CASATSTNEKLFF.

The chain carries TRBV18 and TRBJ2-7; possibly TRBD2 for D (6 bases). The CDR3 consists of 13 residues. V was clipped by 2 bases and J by 5 bases, with 10 bases between them. The germline V gene has CDR1 KGHSH and CDR2 LQKENI. CDR3 sequence reads: CASSPGGYHEQYF. CDR3 DNA: TGTGCCAGCTCACCAGGGGGGTACCACGAGCAGTACTTC.

V is TRBV30 and J is TRBJ1-5; D is possibly TRBD1 (6 bases). Germline lookup yields CDR1 GTSNPN and CDR2 SVGIG (reference sequence). This CDR3 comprises 14 residues. Trimming took off 3 bases at V and 0 bases at J, with 9 bases between the two ends. The CDR3 loop reads CAWRGQASNQPQHF. The CDR3 DNA follows: TGTGCCTGGAGGGGACAAGCTAGCAATCAGCCCCAGCATTTT.

The V gene is TRBV4-1, the J gene TRBJ1-3; D is unclear. The ends were cut back, 2 bases at V and 4 bases at J, with 9 bases in the middle. Per germline, CDR1 MGHRA and CDR2 YSYEKL. There are 14 residues in the CDR3. This chain's CDR3 is CASSQLLRGNTIYF. The CDR3 DNA sequence: TGCGCCAGCAGCCAACTACTAAGGGGAAACACCATATATTTT.

The chain combines TRBV7-2 with TRBJ2-2; weak D call: TRBD1 (6 bases). V lost 2 bases to trimming and J lost 6 bases, with 10 bases between them. The germline gives CDR1 SGHTA, CDR2 FQGNSA. This CDR3 comprises 14 residues. CDR3 sequence: CASSLHRDPGELFF. CDR3 sequence (DNA): TGTGCCAGCAGCTTACACAGGGACCCCGGGGAGCTGTTTTTT.

The table lists this clone with a count of one. The CDR3 loop reads CASSLSSWPLHEQYF. Here the CDR3 DNA reads TGCGCCAGCAGCTTATCCTCATGGCCCCTCCACGAGCAGTACTTC. The chain links TRBV5-1 to TRBJ2-7; D call uncertain. The CDR3 contains 15 residues. Germline lookup yields CDR1 SGHRS and CDR2 YFSETQ. Trimming stripped 2 bases from V and 5 bases from J, with 17 bases between.

The table lists this clone with a count of one. The V gene is TRBV9, the J gene TRBJ2-1; 10 nucleotides match TRBD2. This CDR3 is built from 13 residues. Trimming removed 6 bases from V and 7 bases from J; junction bases left unmatched: 4. Per germline, CDR1 SGDLS and CDR2 YYNGEE. Here the CDR3 reads CASKGSGRNEQFF. CDR3 coding DNA: TGTGCCAGCAAGGGTAGCGGGAGGAATGAGCAGTTCTTC.

V and J are TRBV9 and TRBJ2-3, with TRBD2 identical over 12 bases. The V gene end was trimmed by 4 bases and the J gene end by 4 bases; junction bases not matched to a gene: 10. CDR1 and CDR2 from the germline V gene are SGDLS and YYNGEE. The CDR3 totals 17 residues. In DNA form, the CDR3 reads TGTGCCAGCAGCTCCGGACTAGCGGGATGGGGCCCAGATACGCAGTATTTT. Residues: CASSSGLAGWGPDTQYF.

The rearrangement joins TRBV11-2 to TRBJ2-5; 8 bases map to TRBD2. The V segment lost 7 bases and the J segment 5 bases; nucleotides outside the gene matches: 9. The germline gives CDR1 SGHAT, CDR2 FQNNGV. This CDR3 has 14 residues. The CDR3 bases are TGTGCCAGCACCTCGGGGGGGCGCCGGGAGACCCAGTACTTC. This sequence encodes CASTSGGRRETQYF.

This clone was recorded once. The J gene is TRBJ2-7, the V gene TRBV9; 15 positions agree with TRBD2. The germline V gene has CDR1 SGDLS and CDR2 YYNGEE. CDR3 length equals 15 residues. Losses at the gene ends were 4 bases for V and 4 bases for J; bases not matched to a gene: 3. The CDR3 sequence: CASSPGLAGGYEQYF. DNA for the CDR3: TGTGCCAGCAGCCCGGGACTAGCGGGAGGATACGAGCAGTACTTC.

V gene TRBV2 combines with J gene TRBJ2-7; the match to TRBD2 covers 7 bases. Germline V CDR1 and CDR2: SNHLY, FYNNEI. The CDR3 loop spans 14 amino acids. With V trimmed by 3 bases and J by 2 bases, 4 bases remained unmatched. The CDR3 DNA reads as TGTGCCAGCAGTGACCTAGCGGCCCCCTACGAGCAGTACTTC. Residues: CASSDLAAPYEQYF.

CDR3 protein: CASSFTWDRVLGYTF. The DNA for the CDR3 is TGTGCCAGCAGCTTTACCTGGGACAGGGTGCTTGGCTACACCTTC. V and J are TRBV7-9 and TRBJ1-2; TRBD1 aligns across 9 bases. Germline V lookup: CDR1 SEHNR, CDR2 FQNEAQ (reference sequence). The CDR3 sequence is 15 residues long. V was clipped by 3 bases and J by 7 bases; unmatched bases: 9.

CDR3 sequence: CASSLKIYNEQFF. CDR3 DNA sequence: TGTGCCAGCAGTCTTAAAATCTACAATGAGCAGTTCTTC. The chain joins TRBV28 to TRBJ2-1; no clear D gene. CDR1 and CDR2 (germline): MDHEN, SYDVKM. The CDR3 runs to 13 residues. Trimming shortened V by 5 bases and J by 3 bases, and 8 bases separated the two germline ends.

This clone occurred once. The gene calls are TRBV5-4 and TRBJ1-6; TRBD1 agrees at 7 bases. CDR1 and CDR2 from the germline V gene are SGHNT and YYREEE (reference sequence). Losses at the gene ends were 4 bases for V and 7 bases for J; bases not matched to a gene: 14. The CDR3 length is 17 residues. CDR3 coding DNA: TGTGCCAGCAGCGTCACCCCAGGGGGGCGGAGGAATTCACCCCTCCACTTT. Translation gives CASSVTPGGRRNSPLHF.

This sequence joins TRBV19 and TRBJ2-7; 9 bases fit TRBD1. The CDR3 spans 14 residues. CDR1 LNHDA and CDR2 SQIVND come from the germline V gene (reference sequence). V lost 6 bases, J lost 5 bases, and 8 bases stayed unmatched. The CDR3 loop is CASRRTGATHEQYF. For the CDR3, the DNA is TGTGCCAGTAGGAGGACAGGGGCCACCCACGAGCAGTACTTC.

The chain couples TRBV14 to TRBJ1-1; TRBD1 matches 7 bases. The CDR3 is 14 residues long. Germline trimming cut 4 bases from V and 3 bases from J; bases unmatched to any gene: 5. Germline V CDR1 and CDR2: SGHDN, FVKESK. The CDR3 DNA is TGTGCCAGCAGCCTAGGGACAGTTTACACTGAAGCTTTCTTT. Translating it yields CASSLGTVYTEAFF.

This chain joins TRBV4-1 and TRBJ1-4; TRBD1 is a possible D gene (5 bases). The V end lost 1 base, the J end lost 7 bases, and 13 bases lay between the germline ends. CDR1 is MGHRA and CDR2 is YSYEKL in the germline V gene. This CDR3 is built from 15 residues. The DNA of the CDR3 is TGCGCCAGCAGCCAAGTCTCCCAGGGCTTTGAAAAACTGTTTTTT. It specifies CASSQVSQGFEKLFF.

This clone showed up just once. The CDR3 loop reads CASSLGQGSQPQHF. The CDR3 nucleotides are TGTGCCAGCAGTTTAGGGCAGGGGAGCCAGCCCCAGCATTTT. This rearrangement joins TRBV27 to TRBJ1-5; the D gene is possibly TRBD1 (6 bases). The CDR3 is 14 residues long. V was clipped by 2 bases and J by 7 bases, with 12 bases between them. Germline loops: CDR1 MNHEY, CDR2 SMNVEV (reference sequence).